Following are 18 T cell receptor beta chains from one sample sequenced in a study of metastatic and nonmetastatic thyroid tumors. All patients were untreated before thyroid surgery. TCRdb re-analyzed the PCR reads through MiXCR. The sample records tens of thousands of clones, roughly a quarter being singletons. Sequenced input: tumor tissue. The receptors here all came from a male donor with papillary thyroid cancer or a benign thyroid nodule (not recorded which). Some clones in this sample may be carry-over from other donors' samples.

On this clone: A junction end diverges from the germline sequence, so it may reflect a read error. Other DNA sequences in this sample translate to the same CDR3. This chain joins TRBV3-1 and TRBJ2-3, with TRBD1 identical over 10 bases. The germline V gene has CDR1 LGHDT and CDR2 YNNKEL (reference sequence). The CDR3 is made up of 16 amino acids. CDR3 amino acids: CASSQKPGQGQDTQYF. CDR3 nucleotides: TGTGCCAGCAGCCAAAAACCGGGACAGGGGCAAGATACGCAGTATTTC.

A word on this clone: One end of the junction fails to match germline, which may point to a read error. CDR3: CNAGGLSLSSYEQYF. Written as DNA, the CDR3 is TGCAATGCTGGGGGACTATCGCTTAGCTCCTACGAGCAGTACTTC. The chain joins TRBV20-1 to TRBJ2-7; 7 nucleotides agree with TRBD2. CDR1 is DFQATT and CDR2 is SNEGSKA in the germline V gene (reference sequence). CDR3 size: 15 residues.

This clone was seen at least ten times. The chain has TRBV7-2 and TRBJ2-3; D ambiguous. The CDR3 loop spans 15 amino acids. Germline V gene sequence: CDR1 SGHTA, CDR2 FQGNSA. Deletions cut 1 base from V and 0 bases from J, with 8 bases between. Here the CDR3 DNA reads TGTGCCAGCAGCTTAGGGGTTACTAGCACAGATACGCAGTATTTT. Its translation is CASSLGVTSTDTQYF.

In regard to this clone: No conserved phenylalanine or tryptophan ends this CDR3, so it is likely a read error. The chain uses TRBV27 and TRBJ1-6; no clear D gene. Germline CDR1 reads MNHEY; CDR2 reads SMNVEV (reference sequence). V lost 0 bases, J lost 7 bases, and 10 bases lay in between. The CDR3 consists of 15 residues. DNA for the CDR3: TGTGCCAGCAGTTTATCGTCCCTCGGGAATTCACCCCTCCACTCT. This sequence encodes CASSLSSLGNSPLHS.

This clone counts as medium-sized. The V gene is TRBV6-1, the J gene TRBJ2-1; D gene unclear. The CDR3 runs to 15 residues. Germline loops: CDR1 MNHNS, CDR2 SASEGT. Between the trimmed V and J ends, which lost 5 bases and 2 bases, there was a span of 13 bases. The CDR3 DNA is TGTGCCAGCAGTCCCCCGGCGCTACCCTACAATGAGCAGTTCTTC. This sequence encodes CASSPPALPYNEQFF.

This clone was counted at least ten times. V gene TRBV28 combines with J gene TRBJ2-7; TRBD2 aligns across 8 bases. This CDR3 spans 12 amino acids. Unmatched junction bases numbered 2, after V lost 5 bases and J lost 5 bases. Looked up from germline, CDR1 is MDHEN and CDR2 is SYDVKM. The CDR3 region has the DNA TGTGCCAGCAGTCGTAGCGGGAACGAGCAGTACTTC. Amino acids: CASSRSGNEQYF.

This clone was seen many times. The chain combines TRBV6-1 with TRBJ1-2; D remains ambiguous. Trimming left V 3 bases short and J 12 bases short, with 17 bases between. The CDR3 consists of 13 residues. Germline lookup yields CDR1 MNHNS and CDR2 SASEGT. CDR3 sequence (DNA): TGTGCCAGCAGTGACCTTCAGAAGACCCTGAACACCTTC. Amino acid sequence: CASSDLQKTLNTF.

This clone was seen repeatedly, ten times or more. The CDR3 protein is CASSDGLSSTDTQYF. CDR3 DNA sequence: TGTGCCAGCAGTGATGGACTTTCTAGCACAGATACGCAGTATTTT. The chain carries TRBV9 and TRBJ2-3; possibly TRBD2 for D (5 bases). V was shortened by 5 bases and J by 0 bases, with 13 bases between the two germline ends. Germline V gene lookup returns CDR1 SGDLS and CDR2 YYNGEE. This CDR3 has 15 residues.

This clone occurred a few times. This sequence joins TRBV27 and TRBJ1-6, with D perhaps TRBD1 (6 bases). The CDR3 runs 18 residues. Trimming removed 7 bases at V and 4 bases at J, with 23 bases between. Germline V CDR1 and CDR2: MNHEY, SMNVEV (reference sequence). CDR3 nucleotide sequence: TGTGCCAGCACCCGGGGCGAGGGGGTTCTCTCATATAATTCACCCCTCCACTTT. Amino acid sequence: CASTRGEGVLSYNSPLHF.

About this clone itself: Being one base from a much bigger clone, this may be a read error. The chain recombines TRBV18 with TRBJ2-6, with 7 bases that match TRBD1. This CDR3 spans 15 amino acids. The germline V gene has CDR1 KGHSH and CDR2 LQKENI. CDR3 region: CASSPGTAGVNVLTF. CDR3 DNA: TGTGCCAGCTCACCCGGGACAGCTGGGGTCAACGTCCTGACTTTC.

This clone came up a few times. With a much larger clone just one base away, this may be a read error. The sample holds other DNA sequences that translate to the same CDR3. This sequence joins TRBV2 and TRBJ1-4, with TRBD1 matching over 8 bases. CDR1 is SNHLY and CDR2 is FYNNEI in the germline V gene. The CDR3 totals 14 residues. DNA for the CDR3: TGTGCCAGCAGGGAAACAGGGGGGGATGAAAAGCTGTTTTTT. Encoded protein: CASRETGGDEKLFF. The full variable domain, its missing parts supplied by reference TRBV2 and TRBJ1-4, is EPEVTQTPSHQVTQMGQEVILRCVPISNHLYFYWYRQILGQKVEFLVSFYNNEISEKSEIFDDQFSVERPDGSNFTLKIRSTKLEDSAMYFCASRETGGDEKLFFGSGTQLSVL.

This clone was observed a few times. A much larger clone lies one base from this, so it may be a read error. The same CDR3 arises from other DNA sequences in this sample as well. The chain has TRBV2 and TRBJ1-1; TRBD1 is a possible D gene (5 bases). Germline values: CDR1 SNHLY, CDR2 FYNNEI. V dropped 9 bases and J dropped 4 bases, with 21 bases sitting between them. This CDR3 has 15 amino acids. This CDR3 reads CASIPPGGVGTEAFF. The CDR3 region has the DNA TGTGCCAGTATTCCCCCAGGAGGGGTGGGCACTGAAGCTTTCTTT.

This clone showed up many times. The V call is TRBV30, the J call TRBJ2-3; the D is unclear. Between the trimmed V and J ends, which lost 2 bases and 6 bases, there was a span of 18 bases. This CDR3 is 15 amino acids long. CDR1 is GTSNPN and CDR2 is SVGIG in the germline V gene (reference sequence). The CDR3 sequence is CAWSSPGITADTQYF. In DNA form, the CDR3 reads TGTGCCTGGAGTTCCCCTGGGATAACGGCCGATACGCAGTATTTT.

The chain is built from TRBV9 and TRBJ2-3; D is uncertain. V gave up 4 bases and J gave up 2 bases, with 8 bases separating them. CDR1 and CDR2 (germline): SGDLS, YYNGEE. CDR3 length: 13 amino acids. In nucleotides, the CDR3 is TGTGCCAGCAGCCGATTGCTCACAGATACGCAGTATTTT. It codes for CASSRLLTDTQYF.

Ten or more counts support this clone. This chain uses TRBV20-1 with TRBJ1-5; D ambiguous. V was shortened by 5 bases and J by 11 bases, with 16 bases between the two germline ends. The germline V gene encodes CDR1 DFQATT and CDR2 SNEGSKA (reference sequence). The CDR3 is 12 amino acids. The CDR3 loop reads CSAQYPGGSQHF. CDR3 DNA: TGCAGTGCTCAATACCCGGGTGGTTCCCAGCATTTT.

This rearrangement joins TRBV20-1 to TRBJ2-5, with D possibly matching TRBD2 (6 bases). The CDR3 covers 15 residues. V lost 2 bases to trimming and J lost 3 bases, with 16 bases between them. Germline-derived CDR1 and CDR2 are DFQATT and SNEGSKA (reference sequence). CDR3 loop: CSARRTRRVEETQYF. CDR3 DNA: TGCAGTGCTAGAAGGACACGGAGGGTAGAAGAGACCCAGTACTTC.

This clone appeared a few times. The CDR3 DNA reads as TGTGCCAGCAGTGCAGGTGGCCCTAGCACAGATACGCAGTATTTT. It codes for CASSAGGPSTDTQYF. The V gene is TRBV6-1, the J gene TRBJ2-3; D is undetermined. Trimming took 4 bases from V and 0 from J, leaving 11 bases between them. This CDR3 contains 15 residues. The germline V gene has CDR1 MNHNS and CDR2 SASEGT.

The rearrangement uses TRBV9 and TRBJ1-5, with D uncertain. Germline CDR1 is SGDLS and CDR2 is YYNGEE. Trimming cost V 3 bases and J 6 bases, with 10 bases left between them. CDR3 length: 13 amino acids. CDR3 DNA sequence: TGTGCCAGCAGCGCCGGCGAAGGTCAGCCCCAGCATTTT. Residues: CASSAGEGQPQHF.